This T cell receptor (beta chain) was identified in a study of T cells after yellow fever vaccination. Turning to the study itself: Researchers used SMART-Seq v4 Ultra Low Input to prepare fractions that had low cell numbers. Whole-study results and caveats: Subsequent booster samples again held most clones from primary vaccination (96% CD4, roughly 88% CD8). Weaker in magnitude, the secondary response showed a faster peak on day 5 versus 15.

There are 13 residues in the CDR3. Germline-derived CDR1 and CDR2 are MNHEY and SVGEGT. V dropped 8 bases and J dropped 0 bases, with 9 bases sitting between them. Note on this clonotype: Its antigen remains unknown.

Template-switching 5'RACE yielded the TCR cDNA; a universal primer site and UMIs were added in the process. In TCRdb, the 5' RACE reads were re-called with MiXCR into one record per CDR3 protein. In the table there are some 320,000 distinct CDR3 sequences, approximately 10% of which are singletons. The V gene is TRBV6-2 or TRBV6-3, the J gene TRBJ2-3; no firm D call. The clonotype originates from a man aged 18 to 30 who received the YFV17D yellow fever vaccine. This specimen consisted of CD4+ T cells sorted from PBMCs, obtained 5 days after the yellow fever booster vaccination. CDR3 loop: CASGRASTDTQYF. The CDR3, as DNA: TGTGCCAGCGGCCGTGCAAGCACAGATACGCAGTATTTT.